This T cell receptor (beta chain) was sequenced in a study of blood T cells in healthy people across ages. At the level of the study: Every two T cells gave about one barcoded beta molecule via template switching. Points from the study as a whole: Both naive CD4+ cell counts and diversity were greater in long-lived donors than in aged donors.

PCR was performed a second time for roughly 7 to 12 cycles using a sample-barcoded 5' primer and a J-beta primer mix. TCRdb passed the 5' RACE reads through MiXCR, listing each CDR3 protein once. Seen here are fewer than 900,000 distinct CDR3 sequences, 35% to 45% observed once, and the top ten hold under 25%. Peripheral blood was drawn, about 9.7 milliliters per donor. They isolated at least 6 million PBMCs from each sample. About this clonotype itself: Its specificity is unknown.

What was sequenced was blood. The receptor's source is a woman aged 60-75 years in good health.

The chain's CDR3 is CASSPLSGQGPYGYTF. CDR3 DNA sequence: TGTGCCAGCTCACCACTGTCGGGACAGGGACCCTATGGCTACACCTTC. The chain has TRBV18 and TRBJ1-2; 9 bases are shared with TRBD1. CDR1 and CDR2 from the germline V gene are KGHSH and LQKENI. V was pared by 1 base and J by 4 bases, with 7 bases of the junction left unmatched. The CDR3 totals 16 residues.